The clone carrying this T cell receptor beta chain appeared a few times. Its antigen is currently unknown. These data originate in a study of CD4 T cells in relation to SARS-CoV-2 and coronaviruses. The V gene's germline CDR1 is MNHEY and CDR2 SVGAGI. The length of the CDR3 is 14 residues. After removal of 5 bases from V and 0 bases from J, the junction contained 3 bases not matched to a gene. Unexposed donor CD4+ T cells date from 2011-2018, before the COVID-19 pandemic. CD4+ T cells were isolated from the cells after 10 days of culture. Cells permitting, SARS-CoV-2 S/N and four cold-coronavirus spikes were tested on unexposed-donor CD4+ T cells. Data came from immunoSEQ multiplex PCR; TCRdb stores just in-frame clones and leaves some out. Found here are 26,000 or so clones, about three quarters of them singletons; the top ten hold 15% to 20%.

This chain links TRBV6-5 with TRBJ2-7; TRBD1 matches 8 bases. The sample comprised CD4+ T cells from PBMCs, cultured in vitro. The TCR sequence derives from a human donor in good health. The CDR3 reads CASSPDRGSYEQYF. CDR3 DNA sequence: TGTGCCAGCAGTCCCGACAGGGGCTCCTACGAGCAGTACTTC.